The 22 T cell receptor beta chains below all came from one sample that was sequenced in a study of CDR3 diversity in severe acne. Each CDR3 protein is one row after TCRdb ran MiXCR on the PCR reads. The table lists 79,000 or so distinct CDR3 sequences, around 47% of them singletons. The sample was blood. The source of these receptors is a male donor with severe acne vulgaris.

J is TRBJ1-1 and V is TRBV12-5; D unresolved. The ends were cut back, 7 bases at V and 7 bases at J, with 13 bases in the middle. Germline assignment: CDR1 LGHNT and CDR2 FRNRAP. This CDR3 comprises 12 residues. The CDR3 sequence: CASVLGGREAFF. The CDR3 DNA is TGTGCTAGTGTCCTGGGAGGACGTGAAGCTTTCTTT.

The CDR3 bases are TGTGCCAGCAGTCCCCCGGGCAGCCAAGAGACCCAGTACTTC. Amino acid sequence: CASSPPGSQETQYF. The rearrangement joins TRBV7-9 to TRBJ2-5; no clear D. V lost 6 bases and J 1 base, leaving 12 bases between the germline ends. Germline CDR1 reads SEHNR; CDR2 reads FQNEAQ (reference sequence). The CDR3 is made up of 14 amino acids. The entire variable domain, with the rest obtained from reference TRBV7-9 and TRBJ2-5, is as follows: DTGVSQNPRHKITKRGQNVTFRCDPISEHNRLYWYRQTLGQGPEFLTYFQNEAQLEKSRLLSDRFSAERPKGSFSTLEIQRTEQGDSAMYLCASSPPGSQETQYFGPGTRLLVL.

V usage is TRBV12-3 or TRBV12-4 and J usage is TRBJ1-2, with D perhaps TRBD1 (6 bases). V was clipped by 4 bases and J by 4 bases, with 10 bases between them. The CDR3 extends over 13 amino acids. CDR3 amino acids: CASSSGQLYGYTF. For the CDR3, the DNA is TGTGCCAGCAGTTCCGGACAGCTCTATGGCTACACCTTC.

In the case of this clonotype: The junction shows a germline mismatch at one end, possibly a read error. The rearrangement uses TRBV7-8 and TRBJ1-1, with D perhaps matching TRBD1 (5 bases). CDR1 is SGHVS and CDR2 is FQNEAQ in the germline V gene. The CDR3 sequence is 16 residues long. CDR3: CASSFGPLGRNTESFF. The CDR3 coding sequence is TGTGCCAGCAGCTTCGGGCCCCTGGGGCGGAACACTGAATCTTTCTTT.

CDR3 coding DNA: TGTGCCAGTAGTATATCCAAGACCTTGAACACTGAAGCTTTCTTT. It is translated as CASSISKTLNTEAFF. The genes are TRBV19 and TRBJ1-1; D is unresolved. The CDR3 length is 15 residues. Germline CDR1 and CDR2: LNHDA and SQIVND (reference sequence). Deletions cut 2 bases from V and 0 bases from J, with 10 bases between.

By its share, this clonotype is medium-sized. Compared with germline, one end of the junction differs, possibly owing to a read error. The chain combines TRBV7-7 with TRBJ2-3; 14 bases map to TRBD2. The CDR3 extends over 16 amino acids. Germline CDR1 and CDR2: SSHAT and FNYEAQ (reference sequence). In nucleotides, the CDR3 is TGTGCTAGCAGTCCGGGACTAGCGGGGGGCACAGATACGCAGTATTTT. As protein: CASSPGLAGGTDTQYF.

This clonotype was recorded at least ten times. J is TRBJ2-5 and V is TRBV11-2; 9 bases agree with TRBD1. V gave up 5 bases and J gave up 2 bases; unmatched junction bases: 6. From germline, CDR1 is SGHAT and CDR2 FQNNGV. This CDR3 has 15 amino acids. CDR3 amino acids: CASSQGTGRQETQYF. The CDR3 region has the DNA TGTGCCAGCAGCCAAGGGACAGGGCGGCAAGAGACCCAGTACTTC.

In this sample, this clonotype turned up once. This CDR3 is CASTRGETQYF. The CDR3, as DNA: TGTGCCAGCACCAGAGGGGAGACCCAGTACTTC. The chain couples TRBV25-1 to TRBJ2-5, with D possibly being TRBD2 (5 bases). The V gene lost 7 bases and the J gene lost 5 bases, with 8 bases spanning the gap. The CDR3 covers 11 residues. CDR1 and CDR2 from the germline V gene are MGHDK and SYGVNS.

The chain joins TRBV7-9 to TRBJ1-1; 9 bases align to TRBD1. The J segment lost 1 base and the V segment lost 5 bases, leaving 8 bases of the junction unmatched. Germline V CDR1 and CDR2: SEHNR, FQNEAQ (reference sequence). The CDR3 loop spans 16 amino acids. CDR3 sequence: CASSPRTGAANTEAFF. In DNA form, the CDR3 reads TGTGCCAGCAGCCCGAGGACAGGGGCCGCGAACACTGAAGCTTTCTTT.

This clonotype was detected once. This likely comes from a read error, as the CDR3 has no conserved phenylalanine or tryptophan at its end. The chain is built from TRBV2 and TRBJ1-5, with 11 positions matching TRBD1. Germline CDR1 SNHLY, CDR2 FYNNEI. V shed 6 bases and J 5 bases; nucleotides not matched to a gene: 3. The CDR3 totals 14 residues. The CDR3 here is CASSGTGGYQPQHS. CDR3 sequence (DNA): TGTGCCAGCAGCGGGACAGGGGGTTATCAGCCCCAGCATTCT.

The chain couples TRBV20-1 to TRBJ2-3, with D hard to call. The germline V gene encodes CDR1 DFQATT and CDR2 SNEGSKA (reference sequence). This CDR3 comprises 13 residues. The CDR3 nucleotides read TGCAGCGTTGACATGGACGGTACAGATACGCAGTATTTT. This translates into CSVDMDGTDTQYF.

This chain joins TRBV19 and TRBJ1-6; D perhaps matches TRBD1 (6 bases). The CDR3 spans 14 residues. The V and J ends lost 8 bases and 7 bases respectively, with 15 bases between them. Germline V CDR1 and CDR2: LNHDA, SQIVND (reference sequence). This chain's CDR3 is CASSHRADNSPLHF. The DNA for the CDR3 is TGTGCCAGTTCACACAGGGCCGACAATTCACCCCTCCACTTT.

In its sample, this clonotype is medium-sized. This rearrangement joins TRBV4-3 to TRBJ2-7, with no clear D. Germline-derived CDR1 and CDR2 are LGHNA and YSLEER. The CDR3 has 15 amino acids. Trimming removed 0 bases from V and 4 bases from J, with 13 bases in between. Here the CDR3 reads CASSQDRRVGYEQYF. The CDR3 DNA reads as TGCGCCAGCAGCCAAGATAGGCGCGTCGGGTACGAGCAGTACTTC.

The rearrangement links TRBV28 to TRBJ2-3; 12 nucleotides line up with TRBD2. From germline, CDR1 is MDHEN and CDR2 SYDVKM. The V gene end was trimmed by 7 bases and the J gene end by 7 bases; junction bases not matched to a gene: 6. The CDR3 has 14 residues. This CDR3 reads CASTRGLAGYTQYF. The CDR3 nucleotides are TGTGCCAGCACCCGTGGACTAGCGGGGTATACGCAGTATTTT.

About this clonotype: This may come from a read error, since a much larger clone is one base off. The rearrangement joins TRBV7-6 to TRBJ1-1; D unclear. Germline CDR1 reads SGHVS; CDR2 reads FNYEAQ. Trimming took 5 bases from V and 0 from J, leaving 16 bases between them. CDR3 size: 16 residues. This CDR3 is CASSPSTAVMNTEAFF. The CDR3 coding sequence is TGTGCCAGCAGCCCGAGCACAGCAGTAATGAACACTGAAGCTTTCTTT.

The genes are TRBV2 and TRBJ2-7; TRBD2 might be the D (7 bases). The CDR3 totals 14 residues. Germline V gene data show CDR1 as SNHLY and CDR2 as FYNNEI. Trimming cost V 6 bases and J 1 base, with 13 bases left between them. In nucleotides, the CDR3 is TGTGCCAGCAGAGGAGGGGGGGGTTCCTACGAGCAGTACTTC. Amino acids: CASRGGGGSYEQYF.

This clonotype was counted once. Possible read error: a much larger clone is one base away. The chain carries TRBV2 and TRBJ2-7; TRBD1 might be the D (6 bases). This CDR3 has 15 residues. Germline CDR1 SNHLY, CDR2 FYNNEI. CDR3 DNA: TGTGCCAGCAGTGAGTGCAGGGGCAGCTCCTACGAGCAGCACTTC. This gives the protein CASSECRGSSYEQHF.

V and J are TRBV20-1 and TRBJ1-6; D unclear. CDR1 and CDR2 from the germline V gene are DFQATT and SNEGSKA (reference sequence). This CDR3 comprises 16 residues. Trimming removed 6 bases at V and 0 bases at J, with 15 bases between. CDR3 DNA: TGCAGTGCCAGACCGCATGAGAGCTCCTATAATTCACCCCTCCACTTT. It codes for CSARPHESSYNSPLHF.

About this clonotype: Because it lacks the conserved phenylalanine or tryptophan at the end, this CDR3 is likely a read error. The chain links TRBV7-2 to TRBJ2-7; 8 positions agree with TRBD1. The CDR3 totals 16 residues. With 5 bases clipped from V and 6 bases from J, the junction kept 15 bases outside the gene matches. Germline V CDR1 and CDR2: SGHTA, FQGNSA. In DNA form, the CDR3 reads TGTGCCAGCAGCCCACACCCCCGGACAGGGATAGGCGAGCAGTACTCC. It encodes CASSPHPRTGIGEQYS.

The rearrangement joins TRBV7-9 to TRBJ1-1; no reliable D call. Germline loops: CDR1 SEHNR, CDR2 FQNEAQ (reference sequence). The CDR3 has 11 amino acids. V lost 5 bases and J lost 3, with 4 bases in between. This chain's CDR3 is CASSDYTEAFF. In nucleotides, the CDR3 is TGTGCCAGCAGCGACTACACTGAAGCTTTCTTT. The full variable domain, with the rest looked up from reference TRBV7-9 and TRBJ1-1, is DTGVSQNPRHKITKRGQNVTFRCDPISEHNRLYWYRQTLGQGPEFLTYFQNEAQLEKSRLLSDRFSAERPKGSFSTLEIQRTEQGDSAMYLCASSDYTEAFFGQGTRLTVV.

About this clonotype itself: This likely comes from a read error, as the CDR3 has no conserved phenylalanine or tryptophan at its end. The DNA is left out, because the CDR3 cannot be placed on it with certainty; the CDR3 is given as TCRdb lists it. The genes are TRBV5-1 and TRBJ2-5; the DNA was not compared with TRBD1, the D call given in the table. CDR1 and CDR2 (germline): SGHRS, YFSETQ. 16 amino acids form the CDR3, both terminal residues included. The CDR3 reads CASSLASTGRAETQHV.

This clonotype came up many times. The J gene is TRBJ1-1, the V gene TRBV9, with a possible D match to TRBD1 (5 bases). This CDR3 has 15 residues. Germline V gives CDR1 SGDLS, CDR2 YYNGEE. Trimming pared 3 bases from V and 4 bases from J, leaving 16 bases between. The CDR3 nucleotides read TGTGCCAGCAGCGCCCGGGACGGACGACTCACTGAAGCTTTCTTT. It encodes CASSARDGRLTEAFF.